A selection of T cell receptor beta chains follows, all from one sample in a study of T cell responses to AZD1222 COVID-19 vaccine. Libraries were prepared by immunoSEQ multiplex PCR; TCRdb keeps only in-frame clonotypes and omits some of them. The top ten clones hold under 2% of a sample with 100,000 or so clones, about 90% of them seen once. The sequences come from peripheral blood, collected on day 0 of AZD1222 vaccination. These TCRs come from an adult in good health. The CDR3 runs from the conserved cysteine through the conserved F or W. The order of the fields is D gene, V gene, J gene, clone size, CDR3 protein, CDR3 DNA. D genes are given only for firm matches. Size is stated for part of the rows, as once, few or many counts, or as a class when the clone is expanded.

>TRBD2|TRBV15|TRBJ2-2|NA
CATSTGGGTNTGELFF
TGTGCCACCAGCACCGGGGGGGGGACCAACACCGGGGAGCTGTTTTTT
>NA|TRBV2|TRBJ1-2|NA
CASIRAMDYGYTF
TGTGCCAGCATCCGGGCGATGGACTATGGCTACACCTTC
>NA|TRBV6-1|TRBJ2-7|NA
CASSEDTTYEQYF
TGTGCCAGCAGTGAGGACACTACCTACGAGCAGTACTTC
>NA|TRBV6-5|TRBJ2-7|NA
CASSYSKGKSSYEQYF
TGTGCCAGCAGTTACTCGAAAGGCAAGAGCTCCTACGAGCAGTACTTC
>TRBD1|TRBV9|TRBJ1-4|NA
CASSVGGQGNEKLFF
TGTGCCAGCAGCGTAGGGGGACAGGGAAATGAAAAACTGTTTTTT
>NA|TRBV19|TRBJ1-1|NA
CASSMDPYGTNTEAFF
TGTGCCAGTAGTATGGACCCCTACGGGACGAACACTGAAGCTTTCTTT
>NA|TRBV6-5|TRBJ2-5|NA
CASSYNGFQETQYF
TGTGCCAGCAGTTACAACGGCTTCCAAGAGACCCAGTACTTC
>TRBD1|TRBV2|TRBJ2-7|few
CASSGQGAGEQYF
TGTGCCAGCTCGGGACAGGGGGCGGGCGAGCAGTACTTC
>NA|TRBV12-3/TRBV12-4|TRBJ2-7|NA
CASSPGFGIGPNF
TGTGCCAGCAGCCCAGGGTTCGGGATAGGGCCCAACTTC
>NA|TRBV27|TRBJ1-4|NA
CASSLRGEGVNEKLFF
TGTGCCAGCAGTTTACGGGGGGAGGGTGTCAATGAAAAACTGTTTTTT
>NA|TRBV30|TRBJ2-7|once
CAWSVSRWGGHEQYF
TGTGCCTGGAGTGTATCTCGGTGGGGTGGCCACGAGCAGTACTTC
>TRBD2|TRBV7-2|TRBJ2-3|NA
CASSLFASGLTDTQYF
TGTGCCAGCAGCTTATTCGCTAGCGGACTCACAGATACGCAGTATTTT
>NA|TRBV11-2|TRBJ2-7|NA
CASSRRTRGRTYEQYF
TGTGCCAGCAGCCGGAGGACCAGGGGACGGACCTACGAGCAGTACTTC
>NA|TRBV2|TRBJ1-5|NA
CASSTGRVMYQPQHF
TGTGCCAGCAGTACCGGAAGAGTCATGTATCAGCCCCAGCATTTT
>NA|TRBV29-1|TRBJ2-3|NA
CSVGGSDTQYF
TGCAGCGTTGGAGGTTCAGATACGCAGTATTTT
>NA|TRBV28|TRBJ1-1|NA
CASSYPGTLNTEAFF
TGTGCCAGCAGTTATCCCGGGACCCTAAACACTGAAGCTTTCTTT
>TRBD1|TRBV2|TRBJ1-2|NA
CASKVGTASIGYGYTF
TGTGCCAGCAAGGTTGGGACAGCCTCCATAGGCTATGGCTACACCTTC
>NA|TRBV5-6|TRBJ1-5|NA
CASSLAGQEPNQPQHF
TGTGCCAGCAGCTTGGCCGGGCAGGAGCCGAATCAGCCCCAGCATTTT
>NA|TRBV5-1|TRBJ1-6|NA
CASSLGNSPLHF
TGCGCCAGCAGCTTGGGGAATTCACCCCTCCACTTT
>NA|TRBV6-5|TRBJ2-7|NA
CASSPLTDSSYEQYF
TGTGCCAGCAGTCCCCTTACGGATAGCTCCTACGAGCAGTACTTC
>NA|TRBV7-9|TRBJ2-3|NA
CASSPWQRTQYF
TGTGCCAGCAGCCCCTGGCAGCGGACGCAGTATTTT
>TRBD1|TRBV28|TRBJ1-1|NA
CASRAGTENTEAFF
TGTGCCAGCAGGGCCGGGACAGAGAACACTGAAGCTTTCTTT
>NA|TRBV12-3/TRBV12-4|TRBJ2-5|NA
CASSLAETQYF
TGTGCCAGCAGTTTAGCGGAGACCCAGTACTTC
>NA|TRBV27|TRBJ2-2|NA
CASSLSSTGELFF
TGTGCCAGCAGTTTATCGAGTACCGGGGAGCTGTTTTTT
>NA|TRBV6-5|TRBJ1-2|NA
CASRASGFYGYTF
TGTGCCAGCAGGGCCTCGGGGTTCTATGGCTACACCTTC
>TRBD1|TRBV27|TRBJ1-5|NA
CASSPRGTGNQPQHF
TGTGCCAGCAGTCCGCGGGGGACAGGGAATCAGCCCCAGCATTTT
>TRBD2|TRBV5-1|TRBJ2-1|NA
CASSSGTSGSLRNEQFF
TGCGCCAGCAGCTCCGGGACTAGCGGGAGCCTGCGCAATGAGCAGTTCTTC
>NA|TRBV19|TRBJ1-4|NA
CASRRGEREKLFF
TGTGCCAGTCGGCGGGGGGAGCGAGAAAAACTGTTTTTT
>TRBD1|TRBV12-3/TRBV12-4|TRBJ2-1|NA
CASSTTGVNEQFF
TGTGCCAGCAGTACGACAGGGGTCAATGAGCAGTTCTTC
>TRBD1|TRBV28|TRBJ1-2|NA
CASTLGQGARGYTF
TGTGCCAGCACCCTCGGACAGGGGGCAAGAGGCTACACCTTC
>TRBD1|TRBV30|TRBJ2-3|NA
CAWRALGGRDRGGDDTQYF
TGTGCCTGGAGAGCGTTAGGTGGCCGTGACAGGGGCGGTGATGATACGCAGTATTTT